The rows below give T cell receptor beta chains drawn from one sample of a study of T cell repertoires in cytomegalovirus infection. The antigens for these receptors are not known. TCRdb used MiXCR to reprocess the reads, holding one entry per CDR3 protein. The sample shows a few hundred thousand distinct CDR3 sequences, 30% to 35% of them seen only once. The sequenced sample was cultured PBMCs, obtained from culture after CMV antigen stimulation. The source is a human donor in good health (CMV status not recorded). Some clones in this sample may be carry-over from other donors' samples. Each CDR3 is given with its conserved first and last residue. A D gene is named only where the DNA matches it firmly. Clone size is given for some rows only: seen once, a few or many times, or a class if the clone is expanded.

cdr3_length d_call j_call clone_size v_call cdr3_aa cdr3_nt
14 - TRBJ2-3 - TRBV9 CASSSGRATDTQYF TGTGCCAGCAGTTCCGGCAGAGCCACAGATACGCAGTATTTT
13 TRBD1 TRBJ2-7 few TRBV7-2 CASTRQGFYEQYF TGTGCCAGCACCAGACAGGGCTTCTACGAGCAGTACTTC
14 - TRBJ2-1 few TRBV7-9 CASSTYTGVHEQFF TGTGCCAGCAGCACATACACGGGGGTCCATGAGCAGTTCTTC
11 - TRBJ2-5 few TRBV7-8 CASSLVQDIRF TGTGCCAGCAGCTTAGTACAGGATATTAGGTTC
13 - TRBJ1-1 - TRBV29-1 CSVARQLNTEAFF TGCAGCGTGGCGCGGCAGTTGAACACTGAAGCTTTCTTT
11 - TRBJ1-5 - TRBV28 CASSSSQPQHF TGTGCCAGCAGTTCTAGTCAGCCCCAGCATTTT
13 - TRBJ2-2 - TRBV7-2 CASSLFGSGELFF TGTGCCAGCAGCTTATTCGGGTCCGGGGAGCTGTTTTTT
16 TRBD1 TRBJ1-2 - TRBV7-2 CASSWGGTGVVYGYTF TGTGCCAGCAGCTGGGGGGGAACAGGGGTGGTCTATGGCTACACCTTC
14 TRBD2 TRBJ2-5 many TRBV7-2 CASSLVAGKETQYF TGTGCCAGCAGCTTAGTAGCGGGGAAAGAGACCCAGTACTTC
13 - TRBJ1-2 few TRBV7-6 CASSLVAGYGYTF TGTGCCAGCAGCTTAGTAGCAGGGTATGGCTACACCTTC
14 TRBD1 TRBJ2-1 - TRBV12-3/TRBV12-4 CASHPGQDYNEQFF TGTGCCAGTCATCCGGGACAGGACTACAATGAGCAGTTCTTC
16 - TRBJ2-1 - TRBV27 CASSLPPSSPYNEQFF TGTGCCAGCAGTTTACCCCCCTCTTCTCCCTACAATGAGCAGTTCTTC
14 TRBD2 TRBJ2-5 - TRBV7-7 CASSPGLGRETQYF TGTGCCAGTTCACCGGGCCTCGGGAGGGAGACCCAGTACTTC
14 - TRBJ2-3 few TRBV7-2 CATGSQGVTDTQYF TGTGCCACCGGAAGCCAAGGGGTAACAGATACGCAGTATTTT
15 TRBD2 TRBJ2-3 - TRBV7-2 CASSSSGSGPDTQYF TGTGCCAGCAGCTCGTCGGGTAGCGGGCCAGATACGCAGTATTTT
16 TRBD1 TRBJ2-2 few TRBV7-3 CASSATGGTRTGELFF TGTGCCAGCAGCGCGACAGGGGGCACAAGAACCGGGGAGCTGTTTTTT
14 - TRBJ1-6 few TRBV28 CASSLKQWNSPLHF TGTGCCAGCAGTTTAAAACAGTGGAATTCACCCCTCCACTTT
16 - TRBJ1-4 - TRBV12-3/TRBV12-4 CASSPQGRAPNEKLFF TGTGCCAGCAGTCCCCAAGGGAGGGCCCCAAATGAAAAACTGTTTTTT
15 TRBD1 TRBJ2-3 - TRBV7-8 CASSYRDRNTDTQYF TGTGCCAGCAGCTACCGGGACAGAAACACAGATACGCAGTATTTT
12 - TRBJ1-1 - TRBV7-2 CASSFTFAVAFF TGTGCCAGCAGCTTTACCTTCGCCGTGGCTTTCTTT
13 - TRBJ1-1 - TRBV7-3 CASSLRGQTEAFF TGTGCCAGCAGCTTAAGGGGTCAGACTGAAGCTTTCTTT
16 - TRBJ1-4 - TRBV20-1 CSAREGGAATNEKLFF TGCAGTGCTAGAGAGGGGGGCGCCGCAACTAATGAAAAACTGTTTTTT
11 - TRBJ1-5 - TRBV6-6 CAGGTGKPQHF TGTGCCGGAGGAACAGGGAAACCCCAGCATTTT
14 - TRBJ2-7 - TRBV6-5 CASSYGIGTYEQYF TGTGCCAGCAGTTATGGGATAGGGACCTACGAGCAGTACTTC
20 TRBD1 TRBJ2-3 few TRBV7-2 CASSLDLITQGGGGTDTQYF TGTGCCAGCAGCTTAGATTTAATCACCCAAGGGGGCGGAGGTACAGATACGCAGTATTTT
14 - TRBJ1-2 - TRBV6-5 CASSYGVGQYGYTF TGTGCCAGCAGTTACGGTGTTGGACAGTATGGCTACACCTTC
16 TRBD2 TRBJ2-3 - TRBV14 CASSQVAGGSTDTQYF TGTGCCAGCAGCCAGGTAGCGGGAGGTTCCACAGATACGCAGTATTTT
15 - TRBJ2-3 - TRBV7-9 CASSFMGGTTDTQYF TGTGCCAGCAGCTTTATGGGCGGGACCACAGATACGCAGTATTTT
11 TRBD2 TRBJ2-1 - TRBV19 CASNEGLVPFF TGTGCCAGTAACGAAGGACTAGTCCCGTTCTTC